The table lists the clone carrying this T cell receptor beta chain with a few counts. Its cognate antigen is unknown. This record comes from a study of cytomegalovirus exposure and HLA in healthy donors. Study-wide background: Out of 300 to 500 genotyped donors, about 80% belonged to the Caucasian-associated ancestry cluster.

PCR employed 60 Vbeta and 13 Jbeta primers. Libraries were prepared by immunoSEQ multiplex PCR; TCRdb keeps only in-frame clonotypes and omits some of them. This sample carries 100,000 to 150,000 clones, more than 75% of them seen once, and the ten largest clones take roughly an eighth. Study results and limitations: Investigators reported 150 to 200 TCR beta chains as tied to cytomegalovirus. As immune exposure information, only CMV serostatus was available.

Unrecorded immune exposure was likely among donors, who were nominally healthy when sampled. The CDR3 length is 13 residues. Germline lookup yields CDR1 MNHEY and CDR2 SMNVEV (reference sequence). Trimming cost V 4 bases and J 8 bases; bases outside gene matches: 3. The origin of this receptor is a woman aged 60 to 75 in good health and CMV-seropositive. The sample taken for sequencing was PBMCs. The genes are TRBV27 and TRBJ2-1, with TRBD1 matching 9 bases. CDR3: CASSSQGAHEQFF. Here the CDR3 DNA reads TGTGCCAGCAGTTCACAGGGGGCACATGAGCAGTTCTTC.